Sequencing of this T cell receptor beta chain was carried out in a study of breast tumors, draining lymph nodes, adjacent tissues. General study findings and limits: Tumor TCR diversity was below lymph nodes but above nontumor tissue. Tumor and nontumor repertoires were significantly more similar in luminal-like than in basal-like breast cancer. Data only fit, rather than demonstrated, lymph node origin of most tumor T cells. The data were judged consistent with most tumor T cells coming from lymph node and expanding in tumor.

On this clonotype: Antigen unknown.

V lost 9 bases to trimming and J lost 1 base, with 15 bases between them. Germline V gene lookup returns CDR1 SNHLY and CDR2 FYNNEI. The CDR3 contains 14 residues. TCRdb itself ran the multiplex PCR reads through MiXCR, one entry per CDR3 protein. This sample yields around 140,000 distinct CDR3 sequences, of which approximately 30% are seen a single time; roughly 2.3% belongs to the top ten. Breast cancer patients provided tissue from their axillary draining lymph nodes. The sample consisted of axillary lymph node tissue. The receptor's source is a female donor with breast cancer. Some clones in this sample may be carry-over from other donors' samples. This chain joins TRBV2 and TRBJ1-1; D perhaps matches TRBD1 (5 bases). As DNA, the CDR3 is TGTGCCAGTGAGGGGCTGCCAAAGAACACTGAAGCTTTCTTT. Translating it yields CASEGLPKNTEAFF.